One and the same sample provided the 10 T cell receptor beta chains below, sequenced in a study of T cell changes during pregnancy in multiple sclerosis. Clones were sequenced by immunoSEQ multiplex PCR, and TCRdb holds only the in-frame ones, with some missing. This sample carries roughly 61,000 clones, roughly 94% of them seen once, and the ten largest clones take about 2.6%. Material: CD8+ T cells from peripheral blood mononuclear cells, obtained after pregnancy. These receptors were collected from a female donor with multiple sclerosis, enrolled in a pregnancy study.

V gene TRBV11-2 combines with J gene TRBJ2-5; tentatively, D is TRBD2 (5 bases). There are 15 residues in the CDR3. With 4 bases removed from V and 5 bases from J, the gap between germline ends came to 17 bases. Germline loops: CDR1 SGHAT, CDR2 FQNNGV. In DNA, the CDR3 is TGTGCCAGCAGCTCCCCCTTGACCAGCGGTGAGACCCAGTACTTC. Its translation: CASSSPLTSGETQYF.

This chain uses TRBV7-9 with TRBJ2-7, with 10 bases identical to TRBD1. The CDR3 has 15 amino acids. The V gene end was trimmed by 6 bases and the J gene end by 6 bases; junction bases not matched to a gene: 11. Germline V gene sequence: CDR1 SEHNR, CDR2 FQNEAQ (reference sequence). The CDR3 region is CASSMGGQGTSEQYF. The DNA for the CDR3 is TGTGCCAGCAGTATGGGGGGACAGGGGACCTCCGAGCAGTACTTC.

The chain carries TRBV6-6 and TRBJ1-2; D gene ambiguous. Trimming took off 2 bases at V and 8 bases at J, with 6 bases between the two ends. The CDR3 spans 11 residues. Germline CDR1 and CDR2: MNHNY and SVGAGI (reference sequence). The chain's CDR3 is CASSYAGGYTF. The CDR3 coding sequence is TGTGCCAGCAGTTACGCGGGCGGCTACACCTTC.

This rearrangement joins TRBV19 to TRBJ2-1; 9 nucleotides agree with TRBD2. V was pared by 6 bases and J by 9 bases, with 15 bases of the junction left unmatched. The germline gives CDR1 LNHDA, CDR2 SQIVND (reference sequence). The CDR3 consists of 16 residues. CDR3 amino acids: CASRDWAGGIKLEQFF. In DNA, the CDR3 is TGTGCCAGTAGGGACTGGGCGGGAGGGATTAAGCTTGAGCAGTTCTTC.

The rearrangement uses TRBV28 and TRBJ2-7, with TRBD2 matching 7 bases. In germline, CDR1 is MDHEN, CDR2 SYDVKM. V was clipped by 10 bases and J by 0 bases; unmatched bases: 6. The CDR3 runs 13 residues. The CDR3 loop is CATSSGTSYEQYF. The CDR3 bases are TGTGCCACCTCAAGCGGGACCTCCTACGAGCAGTACTTC.

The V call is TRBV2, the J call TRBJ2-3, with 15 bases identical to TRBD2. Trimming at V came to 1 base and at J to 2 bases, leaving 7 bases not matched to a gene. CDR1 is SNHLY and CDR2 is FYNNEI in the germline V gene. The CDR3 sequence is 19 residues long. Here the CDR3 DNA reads TGTGCCAGCAGTGAAGTAGGAGGACTAGCGGGAGGGCCCACAGATACGCAGTATTTT. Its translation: CASSEVGGLAGGPTDTQYF.

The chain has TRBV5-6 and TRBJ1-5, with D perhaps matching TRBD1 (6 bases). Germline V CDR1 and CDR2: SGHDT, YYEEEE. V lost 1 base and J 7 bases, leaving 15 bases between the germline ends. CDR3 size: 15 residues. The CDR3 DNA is TGTGCCAGCAGCTTGATTCGGGACACTCGACAGCCCCAGCATTTT. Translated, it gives CASSLIRDTRQPQHF.

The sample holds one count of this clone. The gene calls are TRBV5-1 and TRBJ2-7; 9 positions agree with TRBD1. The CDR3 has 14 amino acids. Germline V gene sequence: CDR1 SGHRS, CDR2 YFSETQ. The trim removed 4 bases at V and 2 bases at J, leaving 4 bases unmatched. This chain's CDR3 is CASSVRQGAYEQYF. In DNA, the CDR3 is TGCGCCAGCAGCGTAAGACAGGGGGCCTACGAGCAGTACTTC.

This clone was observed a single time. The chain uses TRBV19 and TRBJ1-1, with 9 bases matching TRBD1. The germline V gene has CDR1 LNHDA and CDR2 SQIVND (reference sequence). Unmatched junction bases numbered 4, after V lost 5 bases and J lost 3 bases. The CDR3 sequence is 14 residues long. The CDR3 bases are TGTGCCAGTAGTTCCGGGACAGGGTACACTGAAGCTTTCTTT. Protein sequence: CASSSGTGYTEAFF.

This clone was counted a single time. The CDR3 DNA sequence: TGTGCCAGCAGCCTCTCAACAGGGGGCAATCAGCCCCAGCATTTT. This codes for CASSLSTGGNQPQHF. The rearrangement links TRBV13 to TRBJ1-5, with 7 bases aligning to TRBD1. The V gene end was trimmed by 5 bases and the J gene end by 2 bases; junction bases not matched to a gene: 6. Germline CDR1 reads PRHDT; CDR2 reads FYEKMQ (reference sequence). This CDR3 has 15 amino acids. Variable domain in full (rest from reference TRBV13 and TRBJ1-5): AAGVIQSPRHLIKEKRETATLKCYPIPRHDTVYWYQQGPGQDPQFLISFYEKMQSDKGSIPDRFSAQQFSDYHSELNMSSLELGDSALYFCASSLSTGGNQPQHFGDGTRLSIL.